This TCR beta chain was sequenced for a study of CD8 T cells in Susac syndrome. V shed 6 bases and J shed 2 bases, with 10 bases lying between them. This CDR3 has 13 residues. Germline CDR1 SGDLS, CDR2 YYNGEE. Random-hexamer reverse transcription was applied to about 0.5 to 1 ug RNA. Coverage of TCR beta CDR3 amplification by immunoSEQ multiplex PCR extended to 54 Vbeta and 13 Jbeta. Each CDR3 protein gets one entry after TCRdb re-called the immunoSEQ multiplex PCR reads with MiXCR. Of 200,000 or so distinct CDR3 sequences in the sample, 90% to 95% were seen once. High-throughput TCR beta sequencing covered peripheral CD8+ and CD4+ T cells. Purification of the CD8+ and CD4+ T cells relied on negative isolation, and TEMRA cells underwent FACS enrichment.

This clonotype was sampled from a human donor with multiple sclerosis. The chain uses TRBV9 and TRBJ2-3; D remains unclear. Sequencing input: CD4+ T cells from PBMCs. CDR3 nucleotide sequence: TGTGCCAGCAAATCTGGAAACACAGATACGCAGTATTTT. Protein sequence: CASKSGNTDTQYF.